These 17 T cell receptor beta chains share one sample of origin, sequenced in a study of blood T cell repertoires in COVID-19. The data were produced by immunoSEQ multiplex PCR, yet TCRdb's version contains in-frame clones alone and is incomplete. The sample contains under 300,000 clones, about four fifths of which appear only once. Material: peripheral blood. The receptors come from a woman aged 60 to 75 with active or convalescent COVID-19.

The chain recombines TRBV12-3 or TRBV12-4 with TRBJ2-3; no definite D call. With 3 bases removed from V and 4 bases from J, the gap between germline ends came to 5 bases. The CDR3 extends over 12 amino acids. This CDR3 is CASSFYSDTQYF. For the CDR3, the DNA is TGTGCCAGCAGTTTTTATTCAGATACGCAGTATTTT.

V is TRBV6-5 and J is TRBJ1-6; 7 nucleotides agree with TRBD1. This CDR3 spans 14 amino acids. Losses at the gene ends were 6 bases for V and 8 bases for J; bases not matched to a gene: 7. CDR1 MNHEY and CDR2 SVGAGI come from the germline V gene. CDR3 coding DNA: TGTGCCAGCAGGTTGGGGACAGAAGATTCACCCCTCCACTTT. Translation gives CASRLGTEDSPLHF.

The V call is TRBV5-6, the J call TRBJ1-2; 12 bases line up with TRBD1. Germline V lookup: CDR1 SGHDT, CDR2 YYEEEE. V shed 4 bases, J shed 6 bases, and the junction held 16 bases outside the gene matches. This CDR3 is 18 amino acids long. The CDR3, as DNA: TGTGCCAGCAGCCCAGGGACAGGGGGCAGTTCCTGGGTTAATGGCTACACCTTC. This codes for CASSPGTGGSSWVNGYTF.

The genes are TRBV5-1 and TRBJ2-3, with 7 bases fitting TRBD2. Looked up from germline, CDR1 is SGHRS and CDR2 is YFSETQ. V trimming: 3 bases; J trimming: 2 bases; junction bases outside the gene matches: 9. This CDR3 is built from 16 residues. In DNA form, the CDR3 reads TGCGCCAGCAGCTATGGACTAGTGGGGACCACAGATACGCAGTATTTT. It translates to CASSYGLVGTTDTQYF.

This clone was picked up a small number of times. CDR3 protein: CATSREGRGSGYTF. In DNA, the CDR3 is TGTGCCACCAGCAGAGAGGGCAGGGGCTCTGGCTACACCTTC. This chain connects TRBV15 to TRBJ1-2, with D possibly matching TRBD1 (6 bases). Germline CDR1 is LNHNV and CDR2 is YYDKDF (reference sequence). The CDR3 is 14 residues long. V was pared by 0 bases and J by 7 bases, with 12 bases between.

The chain links TRBV5-6 to TRBJ1-4, with 9 bases aligning to TRBD1. The V gene end was trimmed by 4 bases and the J gene end by 8 bases; junction bases not matched to a gene: 9. There are 15 residues in the CDR3. Germline CDR1 SGHDT, CDR2 YYEEEE. CDR3 sequence: CASSRTGVGDEKLFF. CDR3 in DNA: TGTGCCAGCAGCAGGACAGGGGTTGGGGACGAAAAACTGTTTTTT.

The chain is built from TRBV7-2 and TRBJ2-3, with 14 bases lining up with TRBD2. V lost 4 bases and J lost 2; bases outside the gene matches: 5. Germline V gene sequence: CDR1 SGHTA, CDR2 FQGNSA. The CDR3 consists of 17 residues. CDR3 region: CASSSGTSGSPTDTQYF. In DNA form, the CDR3 reads TGTGCCAGCAGCTCCGGGACTAGCGGGAGCCCCACAGATACGCAGTATTTT.

This chain links TRBV27 with TRBJ1-6; D remains unclear. Trimming stripped 6 bases from V and 8 bases from J, with 17 bases between. The length of the CDR3 is 15 residues. Germline V gives CDR1 MNHEY, CDR2 SMNVEV (reference sequence). This chain's CDR3 is CASRLRWEAYSPLHF. CDR3 in DNA: TGTGCCAGCAGATTACGCTGGGAGGCGTATTCACCCCTCCACTTT.

This chain links TRBV6-5 with TRBJ1-1; perhaps TRBD1 as D (5 bases). The CDR3 sequence is 14 residues long. Per the germline V gene, CDR1 is MNHEY and CDR2 is SVGAGI. Trimming took off 0 bases at V and 5 bases at J, with 10 bases between the two ends. The CDR3 loop is CASSYSGVWTEAFF. Here the CDR3 DNA reads TGTGCCAGCAGTTACTCAGGGGTTTGGACTGAAGCTTTCTTT.

The chain links TRBV7-9 to TRBJ2-2; D perhaps matches TRBD1 (6 bases). The CDR3 contains 13 residues. From germline, CDR1 is SEHNR and CDR2 FQNEAQ (reference sequence). V lost 7 bases and J 6 bases, leaving 12 bases between the germline ends. This CDR3 is CASTGKGAGELFF. In DNA, the CDR3 is TGTGCCAGCACGGGAAAGGGGGCCGGGGAGCTGTTTTTT.

The rearrangement joins TRBV7-2 to TRBJ1-2; 8 positions match TRBD1. Germline lookup yields CDR1 SGHTA and CDR2 FQGNSA. V gave up 1 base and J gave up 8 bases; unmatched junction bases: 9. CDR3 length: 15 amino acids. CDR3 region: CASSLGKGQDFGYTF. The CDR3 DNA follows: TGTGCCAGCAGCTTAGGGAAGGGACAGGATTTCGGCTACACCTTC.

This clone was detected only a few times. J is TRBJ1-3 and V is TRBV19; 7 bases map to TRBD1. Trimming at V came to 3 bases and at J to 0 bases, leaving 2 bases not matched to a gene. Looked up from germline, CDR1 is LNHDA and CDR2 is SQIVND (reference sequence). The CDR3 has 15 amino acids. The CDR3 region is CASSMEGASGNTIYF. CDR3 DNA: TGTGCCAGTAGTATGGAGGGGGCCTCTGGAAACACCATATATTTT. The whole variable domain, filled in from reference TRBV19 and TRBJ1-3, reads DGGITQSPKYLFRKEGQNVTLSCEQNLNHDAMYWYRQDPGQGLRLIYYSQIVNDFQKGDIAEGYSVSREKKESFPLTVTSAQKNPTAFYLCASSMEGASGNTIYFGEGSWLTVV.

The CDR3 loop reads CAISELTTGEKLFF. Written as DNA, the CDR3 is TGTGCCATCAGTGAGTTAACCACAGGTGAAAAACTGTTTTTT. This chain connects TRBV10-3 to TRBJ1-4; possible D gene TRBD1, 5 bases. With 1 base removed from V and 7 bases from J, the gap between germline ends came to 10 bases. This CDR3 region has 14 residues. Germline assignment: CDR1 ENHRY and CDR2 SYGVKD.

This clone appeared a few times. The genes are TRBV6-6 and TRBJ1-1; possible D gene TRBD1, 6 bases. V was clipped by 2 bases and J by 4 bases, with 17 bases between them. The CDR3 is 16 amino acids. Germline V lookup: CDR1 MNHNY, CDR2 SVGAGI (reference sequence). The CDR3 spells CASSYPSSQGPTEAFF. The CDR3 DNA follows: TGTGCCAGCAGTTACCCCTCTTCACAGGGACCCACTGAAGCTTTCTTT.

The chain recombines TRBV10-3 with TRBJ2-5; D unresolved. Trimming cost V 4 bases and J 2 bases, with 11 bases left between them. Germline CDR1 and CDR2: ENHRY and SYGVKD. The CDR3 covers 14 residues. The CDR3 region is CAISVQARQETQYF. In DNA form, the CDR3 reads TGTGCCATCAGTGTCCAGGCGCGTCAAGAGACCCAGTACTTC.

The chain couples TRBV24-1 to TRBJ2-1, with TRBD2 matching over 10 bases. CDR3 length: 15 amino acids. Germline CDR1 reads KGHDR; CDR2 reads SFDVKD. V lost 4 bases to trimming and J lost 8 bases; unmatched junction nucleotides: 7. CDR3 residues: CATSDPSGGADEQFF. The CDR3, as DNA: TGTGCCACCAGTGACCCGAGCGGGGGGGCAGATGAGCAGTTCTTC.

This clone was seen once. The chain recombines TRBV19 with TRBJ2-4; D gene unclear. The ends were cut back, 8 bases at V and 0 bases at J, with 14 bases in the middle. The CDR3 contains 15 residues. Germline lookup yields CDR1 LNHDA and CDR2 SQIVND (reference sequence). CDR3 bases: TGTGCCAGTCGTACAGCGTCGCTAGCCAAAAACATTCAGTACTTC. Residues: CASRTASLAKNIQYF.